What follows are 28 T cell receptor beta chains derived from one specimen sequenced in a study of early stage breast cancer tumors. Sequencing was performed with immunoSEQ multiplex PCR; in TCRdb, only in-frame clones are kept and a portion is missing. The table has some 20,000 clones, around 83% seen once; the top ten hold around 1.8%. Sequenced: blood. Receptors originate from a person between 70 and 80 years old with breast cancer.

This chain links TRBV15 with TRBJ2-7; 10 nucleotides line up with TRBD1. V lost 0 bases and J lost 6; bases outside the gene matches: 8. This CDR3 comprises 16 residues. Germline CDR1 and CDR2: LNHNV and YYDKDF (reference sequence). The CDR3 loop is CATSRDRVTGGAEQYF. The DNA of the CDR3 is TGTGCCACCAGCAGAGATAGAGTGACAGGGGGCGCCGAGCAGTACTTC.

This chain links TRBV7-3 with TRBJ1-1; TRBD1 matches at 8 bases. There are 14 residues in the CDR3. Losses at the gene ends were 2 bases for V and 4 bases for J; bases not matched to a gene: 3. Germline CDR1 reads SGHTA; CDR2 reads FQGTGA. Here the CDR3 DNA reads TGTGCCAGCAGCTTAGGCAGGGGGCCCACTGAAGCTTTCTTT. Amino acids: CASSLGRGPTEAFF.

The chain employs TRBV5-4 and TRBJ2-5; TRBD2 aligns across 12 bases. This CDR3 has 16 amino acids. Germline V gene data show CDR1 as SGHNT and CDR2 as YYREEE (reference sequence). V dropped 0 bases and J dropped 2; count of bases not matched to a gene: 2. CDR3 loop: CASSLGLAGGQETQYF. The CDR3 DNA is TGTGCCAGCAGCTTGGGGCTAGCGGGGGGGCAAGAGACCCAGTACTTC.

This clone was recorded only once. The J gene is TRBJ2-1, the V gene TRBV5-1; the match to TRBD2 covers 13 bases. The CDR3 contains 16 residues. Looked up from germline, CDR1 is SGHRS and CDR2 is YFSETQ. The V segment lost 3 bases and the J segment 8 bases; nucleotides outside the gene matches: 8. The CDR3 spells CASSSALAGGFDEQFF. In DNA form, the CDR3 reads TGCGCCAGCAGCTCGGCACTAGCGGGGGGGTTCGATGAGCAGTTCTTC.

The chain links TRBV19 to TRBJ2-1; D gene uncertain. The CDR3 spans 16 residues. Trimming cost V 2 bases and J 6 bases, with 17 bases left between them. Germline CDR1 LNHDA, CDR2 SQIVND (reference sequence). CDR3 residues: CASSIRPGLVTNEQFF. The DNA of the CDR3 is TGTGCCAGTAGTATAAGACCGGGTTTAGTCACCAATGAGCAGTTCTTC.

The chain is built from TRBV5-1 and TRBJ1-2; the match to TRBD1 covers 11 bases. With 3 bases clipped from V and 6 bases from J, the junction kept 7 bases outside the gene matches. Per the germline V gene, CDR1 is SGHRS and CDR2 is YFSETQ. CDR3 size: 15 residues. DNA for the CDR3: TGCGCCAGCAGCTCTGGAGGGACAGGGGGACATGGCTACACCTTC. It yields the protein CASSSGGTGGHGYTF.

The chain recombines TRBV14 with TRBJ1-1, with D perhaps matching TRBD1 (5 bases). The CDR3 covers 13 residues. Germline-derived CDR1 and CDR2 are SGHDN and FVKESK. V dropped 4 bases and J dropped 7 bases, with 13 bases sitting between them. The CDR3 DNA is TGTGCCAGCAGCCCCGTGAGGGGAGGTGAAGCTTTCTTT. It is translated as CASSPVRGGEAFF.

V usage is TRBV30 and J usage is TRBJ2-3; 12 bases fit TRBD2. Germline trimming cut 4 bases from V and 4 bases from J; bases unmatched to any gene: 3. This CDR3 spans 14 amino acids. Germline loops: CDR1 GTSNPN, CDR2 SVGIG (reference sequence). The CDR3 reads CAWKPSGGADTQYF. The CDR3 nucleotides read TGTGCCTGGAAACCTAGCGGGGGGGCAGATACGCAGTATTTT. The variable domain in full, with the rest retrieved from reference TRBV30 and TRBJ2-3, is SQTIHQWPATLVQPVGSPLSLECTVEGTSNPNLYWYRQAAGRGLQLLFYSVGIGQISSEVPQNLSASRPQDRQFILSSKKLLLSDSGFYLCAWKPSGGADTQYFGPGTRLTVL.

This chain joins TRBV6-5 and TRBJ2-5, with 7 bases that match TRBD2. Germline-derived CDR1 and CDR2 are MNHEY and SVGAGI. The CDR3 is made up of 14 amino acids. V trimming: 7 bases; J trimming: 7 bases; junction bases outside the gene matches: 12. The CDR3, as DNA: TGTGCCAGCACCCAGACCCCGTCGGGGGGGACCCAGTACTTC. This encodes CASTQTPSGGTQYF.

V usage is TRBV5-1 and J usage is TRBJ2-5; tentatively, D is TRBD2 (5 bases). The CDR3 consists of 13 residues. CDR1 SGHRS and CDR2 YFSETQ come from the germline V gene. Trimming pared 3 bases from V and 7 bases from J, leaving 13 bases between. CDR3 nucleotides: TGCGCCAGCAGCTCGGACGACCGGGGGACCCAGTACTTC. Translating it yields CASSSDDRGTQYF.

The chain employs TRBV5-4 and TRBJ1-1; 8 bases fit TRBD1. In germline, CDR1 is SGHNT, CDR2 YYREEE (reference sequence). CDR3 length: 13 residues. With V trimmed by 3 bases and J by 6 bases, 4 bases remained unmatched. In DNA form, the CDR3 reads TGTGCCAGCAGCTCGACAGGGGTCCCTGAAGCTTTCTTT. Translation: CASSSTGVPEAFF.

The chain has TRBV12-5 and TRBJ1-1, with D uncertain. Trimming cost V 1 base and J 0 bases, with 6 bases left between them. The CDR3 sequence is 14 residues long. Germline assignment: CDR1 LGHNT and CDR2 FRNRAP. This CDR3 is CASGLARMNTEAFF. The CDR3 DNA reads TGTGCTAGTGGTTTGGCCAGGATGAACACTGAAGCTTTCTTT.

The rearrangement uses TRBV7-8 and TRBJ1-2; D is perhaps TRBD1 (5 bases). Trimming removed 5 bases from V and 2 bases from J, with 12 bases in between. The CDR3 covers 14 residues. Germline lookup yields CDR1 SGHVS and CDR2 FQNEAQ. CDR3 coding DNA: TGTGCCAGCAGCGGCGGGGGGGACAACTATGGCTACACCTTC. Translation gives CASSGGGDNYGYTF.

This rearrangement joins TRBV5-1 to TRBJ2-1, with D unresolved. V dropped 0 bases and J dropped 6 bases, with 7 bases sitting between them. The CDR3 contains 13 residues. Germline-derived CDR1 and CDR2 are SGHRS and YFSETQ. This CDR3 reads CASSLVGGNEQFF. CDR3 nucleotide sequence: TGCGCCAGCAGCTTGGTCGGTGGCAATGAGCAGTTCTTC.

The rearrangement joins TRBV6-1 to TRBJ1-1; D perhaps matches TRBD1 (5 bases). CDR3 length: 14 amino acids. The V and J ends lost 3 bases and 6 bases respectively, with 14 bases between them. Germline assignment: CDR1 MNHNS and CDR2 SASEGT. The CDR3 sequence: CASSDVKTASEAFF. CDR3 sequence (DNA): TGTGCCAGCAGTGACGTTAAGACAGCATCTGAAGCTTTCTTT.

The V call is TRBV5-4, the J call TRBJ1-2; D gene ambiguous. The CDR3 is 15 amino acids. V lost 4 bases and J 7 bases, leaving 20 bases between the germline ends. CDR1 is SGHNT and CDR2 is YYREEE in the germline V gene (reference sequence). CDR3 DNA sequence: TGTGCCAGCAGCCCGGGGTATTTACGGCGATTTGGCTACACCTTC. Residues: CASSPGYLRRFGYTF.

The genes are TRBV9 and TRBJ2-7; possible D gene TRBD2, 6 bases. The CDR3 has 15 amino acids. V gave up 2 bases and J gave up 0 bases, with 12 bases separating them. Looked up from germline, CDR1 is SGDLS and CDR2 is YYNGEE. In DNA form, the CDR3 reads TGTGCCAGCAGCGTTAAGGCGGGGTACTCCTACGAGCAGTACTTC. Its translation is CASSVKAGYSYEQYF.

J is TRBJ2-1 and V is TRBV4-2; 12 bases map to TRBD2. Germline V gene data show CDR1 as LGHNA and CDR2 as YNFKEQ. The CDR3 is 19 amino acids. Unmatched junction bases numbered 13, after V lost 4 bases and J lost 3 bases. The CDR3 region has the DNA TGTGCCAGCAGCCCCCGACTAGCGGGGGCCATAGGTAGCTACAATGAGCAGTTCTTC. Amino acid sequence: CASSPRLAGAIGSYNEQFF.

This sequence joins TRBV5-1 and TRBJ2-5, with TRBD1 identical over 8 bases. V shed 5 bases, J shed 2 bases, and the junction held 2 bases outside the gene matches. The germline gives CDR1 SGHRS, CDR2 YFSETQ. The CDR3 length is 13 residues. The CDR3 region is CASSGTGQETQYF. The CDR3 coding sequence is TGCGCCAGCAGTGGGACAGGACAAGAGACCCAGTACTTC.

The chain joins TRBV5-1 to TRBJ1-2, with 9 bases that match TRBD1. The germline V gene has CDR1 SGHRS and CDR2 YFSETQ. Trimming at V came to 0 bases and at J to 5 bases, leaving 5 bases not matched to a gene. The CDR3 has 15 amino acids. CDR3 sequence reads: CASSLAGQGTYGYTF. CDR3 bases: TGCGCCAGCAGCTTGGCTGGACAGGGGACTTATGGCTACACCTTC. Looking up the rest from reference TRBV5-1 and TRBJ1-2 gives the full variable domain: KAGVTQTPRYLIKTRGQQVTLSCSPISGHRSVSWYQQTPGQGLQFLFEYFSETQRNKGNFPGRFSGRQFSNSRSEMNVSTLELGDSALYLCASSLAGQGTYGYTFGSGTRLTVV.

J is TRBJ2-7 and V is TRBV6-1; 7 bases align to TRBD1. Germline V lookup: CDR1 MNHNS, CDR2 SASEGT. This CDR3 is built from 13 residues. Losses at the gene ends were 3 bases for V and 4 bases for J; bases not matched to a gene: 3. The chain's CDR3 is CASSDRQGYEQYF. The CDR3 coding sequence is TGTGCCAGCAGTGATCGACAGGGATACGAGCAGTACTTC.

The CDR3 loop reads CAWISGGTDTQYF. DNA of the CDR3: TGTGCCTGGATTAGCGGGGGCACAGATACGCAGTATTTT. The rearrangement joins TRBV30 to TRBJ2-3; the match to TRBD2 covers 8 bases. Germline values: CDR1 GTSNPN, CDR2 SVGIG (reference sequence). The V gene end was trimmed by 4 bases and the J gene end by 1 base; junction bases not matched to a gene: 1. This CDR3 is built from 13 residues.

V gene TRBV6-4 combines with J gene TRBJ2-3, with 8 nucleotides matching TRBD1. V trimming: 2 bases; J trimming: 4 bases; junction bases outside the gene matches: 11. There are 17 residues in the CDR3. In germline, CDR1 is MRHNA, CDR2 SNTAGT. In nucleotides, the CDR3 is TGTGCCAGCAGTGACCCTTACCGGGACAGGCGGGCAGATACGCAGTATTTT. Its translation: CASSDPYRDRRADTQYF.

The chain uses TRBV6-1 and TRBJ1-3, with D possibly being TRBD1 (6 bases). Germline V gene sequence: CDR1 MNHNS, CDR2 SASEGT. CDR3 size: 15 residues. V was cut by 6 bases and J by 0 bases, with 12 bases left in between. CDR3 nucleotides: TGTGCCAGCAGCCTGCCCAGGGGCTCTGGAAACACCATATATTTT. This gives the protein CASSLPRGSGNTIYF.

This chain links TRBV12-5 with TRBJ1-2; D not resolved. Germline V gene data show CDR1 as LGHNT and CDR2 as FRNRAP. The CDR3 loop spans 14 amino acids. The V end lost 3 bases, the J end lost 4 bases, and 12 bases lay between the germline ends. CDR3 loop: CASGFLSTGYGYTF. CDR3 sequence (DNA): TGTGCTAGTGGTTTCCTTAGTACGGGCTATGGCTACACCTTC.

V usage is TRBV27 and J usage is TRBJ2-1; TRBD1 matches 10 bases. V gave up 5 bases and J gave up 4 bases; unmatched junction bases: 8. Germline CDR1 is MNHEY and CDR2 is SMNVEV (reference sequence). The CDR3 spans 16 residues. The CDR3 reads CASSQVGQGWYNEQFF. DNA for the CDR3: TGTGCCAGCAGTCAAGTGGGACAGGGGTGGTACAATGAGCAGTTCTTC.

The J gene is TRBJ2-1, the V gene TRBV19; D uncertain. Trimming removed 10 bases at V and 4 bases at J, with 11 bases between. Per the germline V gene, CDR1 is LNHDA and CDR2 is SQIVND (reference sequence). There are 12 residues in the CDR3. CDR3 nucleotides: TGTGCCACTACCAATTCGTACAATGAGCAGTTCTTC. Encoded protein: CATTNSYNEQFF.

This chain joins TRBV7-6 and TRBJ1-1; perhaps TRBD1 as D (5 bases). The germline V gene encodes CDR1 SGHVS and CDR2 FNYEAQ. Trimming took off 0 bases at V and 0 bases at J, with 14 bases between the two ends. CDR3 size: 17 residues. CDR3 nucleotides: TGTGCCAGCAGCTTAGCCCCCGACAGCTCCATGAACACTGAAGCTTTCTTT. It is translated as CASSLAPDSSMNTEAFF.